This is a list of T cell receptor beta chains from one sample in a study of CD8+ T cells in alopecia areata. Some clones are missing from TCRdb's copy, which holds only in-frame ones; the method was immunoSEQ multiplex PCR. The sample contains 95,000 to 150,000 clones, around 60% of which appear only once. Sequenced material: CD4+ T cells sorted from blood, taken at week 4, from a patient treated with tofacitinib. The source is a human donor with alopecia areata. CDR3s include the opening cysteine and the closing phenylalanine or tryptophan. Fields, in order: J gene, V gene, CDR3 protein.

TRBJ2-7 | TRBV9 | CASSVAGSYEQYF
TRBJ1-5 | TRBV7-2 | CASSLGPEVEIPQHF
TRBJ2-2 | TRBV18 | CASSPPARNTGELFF
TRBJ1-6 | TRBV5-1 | CASSPGQGNSPLHF
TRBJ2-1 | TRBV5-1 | CASNRQGGSGNNEQFF
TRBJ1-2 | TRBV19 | CAFNGPLKNTF
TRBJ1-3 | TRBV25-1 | CASSDDRAGNTIYF
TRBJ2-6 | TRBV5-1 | CASGSGANVLTF
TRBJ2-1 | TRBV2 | CASEVQGRHEQFF
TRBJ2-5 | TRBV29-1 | CSVVSASETQYF
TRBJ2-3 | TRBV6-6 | CASSYGGITDTQYF
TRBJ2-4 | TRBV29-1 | CSVRTVGGNQYF
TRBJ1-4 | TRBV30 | CAWSVSVGGTSEKLFF